Following are 20 T cell receptor beta chains from one sample sequenced in a study of brain metastases from non-small cell lung cancer. Here immunoSEQ multiplex PCR was the method, and the copy in TCRdb shows in-frame clones only, minus some. The sample yields over 1,000 clones, around nine tenths seen once. The sequenced material came from tumor-adjacent normal tissue. These TCRs come from a donor aged 40 or older with non-small cell lung cancer.

V is TRBV14 and J is TRBJ1-2; TRBD1 is a possible D gene (6 bases). The germline V and J ends were trimmed by 6 bases and 8 bases, with 22 bases remaining between them. Germline CDR1 and CDR2: SGHDN and FVKESK. The CDR3 sequence is 15 residues long. Here the CDR3 reads CASSQTRTGGEGYTF. In DNA, the CDR3 is TGTGCCAGCAGTCAAACAAGAACCGGGGGCGAGGGCTACACCTTC. The entire variable domain, with the rest obtained from reference TRBV14 and TRBJ1-2, is as follows: EAGVTQFPSHSVIEKGQTVTLRCDPISGHDNLYWYRRVMGKEIKFLLHFVKESKQDESGMPNNRFLAERTGGTYSTLKVQPAELEDSGVYFCASSQTRTGGEGYTFGSGTRLTVV.

The rearrangement joins TRBV4-2 to TRBJ2-1, with 9 bases matching TRBD2. V lost 0 bases and J lost 9; bases outside the gene matches: 6. CDR1 and CDR2 (germline): LGHNA, YNFKEQ. This CDR3 contains 15 residues. The CDR3 here is CASSQDVGGRGEQFF. CDR3 bases: TGTGCCAGCAGCCAAGATGTCGGCGGGAGGGGTGAGCAGTTCTTC.

The chain has TRBV4-3 and TRBJ2-2, with D possibly being TRBD2 (7 bases). Germline values: CDR1 LGHNA, CDR2 YSLEER. This CDR3 spans 16 amino acids. Trimming took 4 bases from V and 4 from J, leaving 16 bases between them. The CDR3 DNA reads TGCGCCAGCAGCCGTCATCGGGGGGCCGGCACCGGGGAGCTGTTTTTT. Its protein product is CASSRHRGAGTGELFF.

V gene TRBV14 combines with J gene TRBJ1-1; the D gene is possibly TRBD1 (5 bases). The V end lost 4 bases, the J end lost 4 bases, and 13 bases lay between the germline ends. This CDR3 has 14 residues. CDR1 and CDR2 from the germline V gene are SGHDN and FVKESK. The CDR3 loop reads CASSPEGTITEAFF. The CDR3 nucleotides are TGTGCCAGCAGCCCAGAAGGGACCATCACTGAAGCTTTCTTT.

The gene calls are TRBV19 and TRBJ2-7; D is possibly TRBD2 (6 bases). CDR3 length: 13 amino acids. Trimming took off 7 bases at V and 4 bases at J, with 14 bases between the two ends. The germline CDR1 and CDR2 sequences are LNHDA and SQIVND (reference sequence). The CDR3 loop is CASMGSGRYEQYF. CDR3 bases: TGTGCCAGTATGGGCAGCGGGCGTTACGAGCAGTACTTC. The full variable domain, with the rest looked up from reference TRBV19 and TRBJ2-7, is DGGITQSPKYLFRKEGQNVTLSCEQNLNHDAMYWYRQDPGQGLRLIYYSQIVNDFQKGDIAEGYSVSREKKESFPLTVTSAQKNPTAFYLCASMGSGRYEQYFGPGTRLTVT.

This chain joins TRBV6-1 and TRBJ2-6; 8 bases map to TRBD2. With V trimmed by 4 bases and J by 2 bases, 7 bases remained unmatched. The CDR3 consists of 17 residues. Germline V gene lookup returns CDR1 MNHNS and CDR2 SASEGT. CDR3 loop: CASSGGSAGAGANVLTF. As DNA, the CDR3 is TGTGCCAGCAGTGGGGGGTCAGCGGGAGCTGGGGCCAACGTCCTGACTTTC.

This chain uses TRBV2 with TRBJ1-1; D not resolved. V was shortened by 6 bases and J by 6 bases, with 8 bases between the two germline ends. Germline V gives CDR1 SNHLY, CDR2 FYNNEI. The CDR3 loop spans 11 amino acids. The CDR3 sequence: CASRGEAEAFF. CDR3 bases: TGTGCCAGCAGGGGAGAAGCTGAAGCTTTCTTT.

V is TRBV27 and J is TRBJ1-5; D gene unclear. V was clipped by 3 bases and J by 3 bases, with 12 bases between them. The CDR3 sequence is 15 residues long. Germline CDR1 MNHEY, CDR2 SMNVEV (reference sequence). Here the CDR3 reads CASSFGGPANQPQHF. CDR3 DNA: TGTGCCAGCAGTTTTGGTGGGCCAGCCAATCAGCCCCAGCATTTT.

This clone showed up just a few times. The same CDR3 also results from other DNA sequences found in this sample. V is TRBV11-1 and J is TRBJ1-1; D is uncertain. V was clipped by 2 bases and J by 4 bases, with 8 bases between them. The CDR3 runs 13 residues. Germline V gene data show CDR1 as SGHAT and CDR2 as FQDESV (reference sequence). CDR3 in amino acids: CASSLRRGTEAFF. Written as DNA, the CDR3 is TGTGCCAGCAGCTTAAGGCGGGGCACTGAAGCTTTCTTT.

This sequence joins TRBV5-1 and TRBJ2-7, with TRBD2 matching over 7 bases. The CDR3 has 14 amino acids. From germline, CDR1 is SGHRS and CDR2 YFSETQ. With 3 bases clipped from V and 5 bases from J, the junction kept 8 bases outside the gene matches. CDR3 protein: CASSWMDGRNEQYF. The DNA for the CDR3 is TGCGCCAGCAGCTGGATGGACGGGAGGAACGAGCAGTACTTC. The whole variable domain, filled in from reference TRBV5-1 and TRBJ2-7, reads KAGVTQTPRYLIKTRGQQVTLSCSPISGHRSVSWYQQTPGQGLQFLFEYFSETQRNKGNFPGRFSGRQFSNSRSEMNVSTLELGDSALYLCASSWMDGRNEQYFGPGTRLTVT.

The J gene is TRBJ1-2, the V gene TRBV25-1; D remains ambiguous. Trimming left V 6 bases short and J 6 bases short, with 14 bases between. Germline values: CDR1 MGHDK, CDR2 SYGVNS. This CDR3 is 13 amino acids long. CDR3 loop: CASSPAETHGYTF. The DNA of the CDR3 is TGTGCCAGCAGCCCGGCAGAAACCCATGGCTACACCTTC.

V usage is TRBV6-5 and J usage is TRBJ2-7; D possibly corresponds to TRBD2 (5 bases). The CDR3 spans 13 residues. The germline V gene encodes CDR1 MNHEY and CDR2 SVGAGI. Trimming shortened V by 5 bases and J by 3 bases, and 11 bases separated the two germline ends. In DNA form, the CDR3 reads TGTGCCAGCAGTCTCCTCGGGGACTACGAGCAGTACTTC. Its protein is CASSLLGDYEQYF.

The chain employs TRBV6-4 and TRBJ2-1; a weak D match, TRBD2 (6 bases). This CDR3 spans 16 amino acids. Trimming took off 5 bases at V and 7 bases at J, with 21 bases between the two ends. Germline V gene lookup returns CDR1 MRHNA and CDR2 SNTAGT. The CDR3 spells CASSRPRTGDNNEQFF. CDR3 in DNA: TGTGCCAGCAGTAGGCCCAGGACGGGAGACAATAATGAGCAGTTCTTC.

This rearrangement joins TRBV27 to TRBJ1-5, with D tentatively TRBD1 (6 bases). This CDR3 has 15 amino acids. Trimming shortened V by 3 bases and J by 2 bases, and 11 bases separated the two germline ends. Germline-derived CDR1 and CDR2 are MNHEY and SMNVEV (reference sequence). CDR3 DNA sequence: TGTGCCAGCAGTTTTATGGGGGCGGGCAATCAGCCCCAGCATTTT. Amino acids: CASSFMGAGNQPQHF.

The genes are TRBV6-5 and TRBJ1-1; D is undetermined. Trimming stripped 7 bases from V and 5 bases from J, with 11 bases between. This CDR3 is 12 amino acids long. CDR1 and CDR2 (germline): MNHEY, SVGAGI. The DNA for the CDR3 is TGTGCCAGCAATCGCGTTGGGACTGAAGCTTTCTTT. This gives the protein CASNRVGTEAFF.

A single count supports this clone. DNA for the CDR3: TGTGCCAGCAGCAGTCTTACCCCCTACGAGCAGTACTTC. Translated: CASSSLTPYEQYF. The rearrangement uses TRBV2 and TRBJ2-7; D is undetermined. CDR1 is SNHLY and CDR2 is FYNNEI in the germline V gene. The CDR3 is 13 residues long. Trimming stripped 6 bases from V and 2 bases from J, with 11 bases between.

The rearrangement links TRBV10-3 to TRBJ1-5, with TRBD1 identical over 8 bases. Trimming cost V 0 bases and J 6 bases; bases outside gene matches: 4. This CDR3 is 15 amino acids long. Germline CDR1 and CDR2: ENHRY and SYGVKD. CDR3 protein: CAISESGDRGQPQHF. CDR3 bases: TGTGCCATCAGTGAGTCGGGAGACAGGGGTCAGCCCCAGCATTTT.

This clone rates as hyperexpanded. The chain is built from TRBV5-4 and TRBJ2-3, with a possible D match to TRBD1 (5 bases). The CDR3 runs to 15 residues. CDR1 and CDR2 from the germline V gene are SGHNT and YYREEE (reference sequence). V was shortened by 0 bases and J by 4 bases, with 12 bases between the two germline ends. CDR3 region: CASSLGQGEADTQYF. The DNA for the CDR3 is TGTGCCAGCAGCTTGGGTCAGGGTGAAGCAGATACGCAGTATTTT.

The rearrangement joins TRBV5-1 to TRBJ2-2; 10 bases map to TRBD1. The germline V gene has CDR1 SGHRS and CDR2 YFSETQ. J was trimmed by 2 bases and V by 3 bases; bases with no gene match: 7. The CDR3 has 17 residues. CDR3 protein: CASSSKKTGGNTGELFF. DNA of the CDR3: TGCGCCAGCAGCTCGAAGAAGACAGGGGGCAACACCGGGGAGCTGTTTTTT.

Only one count was recorded for this clone. The chain links TRBV5-1 to TRBJ1-1, with TRBD1 as a possible D gene (6 bases). The CDR3 runs to 15 residues. Germline-derived CDR1 and CDR2 are SGHRS and YFSETQ. Trimming shortened V by 0 bases and J by 1 base, and 10 bases separated the two germline ends. The CDR3 reads CASSLEGGSNTEAFF. As DNA, the CDR3 is TGCGCCAGCAGCTTGGAGGGGGGCTCGAACACTGAAGCTTTCTTT.